The clone carrying this T cell receptor beta chain came up many times. Its cognate antigen is unknown. Each TCR transcript was tagged with a 10-nucleotide random UMI during 5'RACE. Over 190 million TCR-beta sequences from 15-18 subjects were obtained in each sequencing run. A single record per CDR3 protein comes from TCRdb applying MiXCR to the 5' RACE reads. This table holds some 60,000 distinct CDR3 sequences, roughly 10% found once. The data were taken from a study of neurological immune-mediated disorders. Broader study findings: Multiple sclerosis was found to have the least TCR clonal expansion, below healthy controls, and HTLV-1-associated myelopathy the most.

After removal of 7 bases from V and 6 bases from J, the junction contained 17 bases not matched to a gene. The CDR3 length is 19 residues. Per germline, CDR1 SGHAT and CDR2 FQNNGV. Time point reported: longitudinal time-point 2. Material for sequencing was PBMCs. The rearrangement links TRBV11-2 to TRBJ2-1; TRBD2 matches at 14 bases. This clonotype was sampled from a man aged 25 to 45 in good health. The CDR3 DNA reads as TGTGCCAGCACCTCCTTGGGGGGACTAGCGGGAGAGTTCGCCAATGAGCAGTTCTTC. Amino acid sequence: CASTSLGGLAGEFANEQFF.